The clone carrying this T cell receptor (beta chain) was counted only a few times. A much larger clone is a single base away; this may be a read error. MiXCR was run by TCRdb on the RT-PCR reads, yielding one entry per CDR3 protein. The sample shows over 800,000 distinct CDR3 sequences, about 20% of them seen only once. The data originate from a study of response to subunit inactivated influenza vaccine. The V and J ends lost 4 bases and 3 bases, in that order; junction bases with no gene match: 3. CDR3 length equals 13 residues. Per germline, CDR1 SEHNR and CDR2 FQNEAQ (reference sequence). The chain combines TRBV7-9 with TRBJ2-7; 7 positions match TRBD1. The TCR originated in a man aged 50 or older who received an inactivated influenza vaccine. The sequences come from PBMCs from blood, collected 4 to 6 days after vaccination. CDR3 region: CASSSNRGYEQYF. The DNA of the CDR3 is TGTGCCAGCAGCTCGAACAGGGGCTACGAGCAGTACTTC.